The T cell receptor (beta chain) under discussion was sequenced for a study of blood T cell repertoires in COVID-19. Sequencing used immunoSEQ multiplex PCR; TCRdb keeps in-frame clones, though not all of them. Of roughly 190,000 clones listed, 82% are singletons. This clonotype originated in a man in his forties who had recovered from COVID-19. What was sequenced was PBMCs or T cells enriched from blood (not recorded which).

CDR3 protein: CASSPPAASGTATEQFF. For the CDR3, the DNA is TGTGCCAGCTCACCACCGGCGGCTAGCGGGACCGCCACTGAGCAGTTCTTC. V usage is TRBV18 and J usage is TRBJ2-1, with 9 bases lining up with TRBD2. CDR1 and CDR2 from the germline V gene are KGHSH and LQKENI. The V segment lost 0 bases and the J segment 9 bases; nucleotides outside the gene matches: 12. The CDR3 has 17 residues. Together with reference TRBV18 and TRBJ2-1, the CDR3 gives the full variable domain: NAGVMQNPRHLVRRRGQEARLRCSPMKGHSHVYWYRQLPEEGLKFMVYLQKENIIDESGMPKERFSAEFPKEGPSILRIQQVVRGDSAAYFCASSPPAASGTATEQFFGPGTRLTVL.